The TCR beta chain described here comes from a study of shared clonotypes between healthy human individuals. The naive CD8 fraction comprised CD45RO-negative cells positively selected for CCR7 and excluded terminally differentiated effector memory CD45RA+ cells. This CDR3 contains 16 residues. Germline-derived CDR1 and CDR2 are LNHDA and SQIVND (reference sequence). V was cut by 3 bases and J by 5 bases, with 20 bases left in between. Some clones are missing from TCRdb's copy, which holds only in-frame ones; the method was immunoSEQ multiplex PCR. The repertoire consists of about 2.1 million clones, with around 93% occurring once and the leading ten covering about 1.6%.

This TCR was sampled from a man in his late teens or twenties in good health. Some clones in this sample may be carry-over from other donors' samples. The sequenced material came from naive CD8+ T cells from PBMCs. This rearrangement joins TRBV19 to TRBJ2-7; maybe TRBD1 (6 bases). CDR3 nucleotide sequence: TGTGCCAGTAGTATGGATCGAGAGGGGGTGAACCACGAGCAGTACTTC. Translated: CASSMDREGVNHEQYF.